Here is one T cell receptor beta chain with its context. No antigen is known for it. Germline V gene sequence: CDR1 SGHTA, CDR2 FQGTGA. CDR3 length: 15 amino acids. V was pared by 1 base and J by 0 bases, with 9 bases between. The sample is drawn from a study of T cell responses to AZD1222 COVID-19 vaccine. On the study more broadly: Second doses that came at about 4 or about 12 weeks were put together. General study findings and limits: Regions 160-218 and 743-854 dominated among vaccine-associated CD4 TCRs spanning spike. Two doses of AZD1222 preceded a rise in Spike-specific TCR breadth and depth. Only a handful of individuals given AZD1222 were seropositive at baseline.

Profiled with immunoSEQ multiplex PCR; TCRdb holds only in-frame clones, not every one. The repertoire has some 100,000 clones, just under 90% of them found once; the top ten carry over 3%. The TCR comes from an adult in good health. Specimen: peripheral blood, collected on day 0 of AZD1222 vaccination. The chain recombines TRBV7-3 with TRBJ1-1; TRBD1 might be the D (5 bases). The DNA of the CDR3 is TGTGCCAGCAGCTTAAATGGGGCGATGAACACTGAAGCTTTCTTT. Encoded protein: CASSLNGAMNTEAFF. The whole variable domain, filled in from reference TRBV7-3 and TRBJ1-1, reads GAGVSQTPSNKVTEKGKYVELRCDPISGHTALYWYRQSLGQGPEFLIYFQGTGAADDSGLPNDRFFAVRPEGSVSTLKIQRTERGDSAVYLCASSLNGAMNTEAFFGQGTRLTVV.